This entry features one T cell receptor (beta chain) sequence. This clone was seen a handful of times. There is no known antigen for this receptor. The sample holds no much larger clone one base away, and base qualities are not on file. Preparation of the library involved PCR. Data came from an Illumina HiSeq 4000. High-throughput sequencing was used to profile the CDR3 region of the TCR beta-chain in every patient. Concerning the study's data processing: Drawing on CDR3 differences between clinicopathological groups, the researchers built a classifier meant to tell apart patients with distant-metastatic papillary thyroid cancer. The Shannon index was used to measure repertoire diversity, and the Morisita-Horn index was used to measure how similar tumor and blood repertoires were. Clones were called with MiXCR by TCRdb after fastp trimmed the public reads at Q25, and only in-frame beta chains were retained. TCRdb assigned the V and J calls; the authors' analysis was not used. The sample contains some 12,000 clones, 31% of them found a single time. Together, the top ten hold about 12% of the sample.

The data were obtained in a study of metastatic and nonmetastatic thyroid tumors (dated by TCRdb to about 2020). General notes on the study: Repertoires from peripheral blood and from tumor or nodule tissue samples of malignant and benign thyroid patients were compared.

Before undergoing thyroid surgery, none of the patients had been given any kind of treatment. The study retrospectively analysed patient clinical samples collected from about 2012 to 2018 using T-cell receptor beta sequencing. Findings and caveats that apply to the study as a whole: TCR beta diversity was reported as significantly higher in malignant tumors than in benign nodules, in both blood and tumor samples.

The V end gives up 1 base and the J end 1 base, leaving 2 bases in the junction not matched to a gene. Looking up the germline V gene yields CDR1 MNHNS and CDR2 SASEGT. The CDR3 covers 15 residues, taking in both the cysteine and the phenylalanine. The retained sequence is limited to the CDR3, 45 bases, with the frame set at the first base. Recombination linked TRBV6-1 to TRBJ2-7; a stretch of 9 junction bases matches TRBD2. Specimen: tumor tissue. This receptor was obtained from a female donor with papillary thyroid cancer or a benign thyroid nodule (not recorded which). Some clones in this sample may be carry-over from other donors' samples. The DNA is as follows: TGTGCCAGCAGTGAAGGGACTAGCGTATCCTACGAGCAGTACTTC. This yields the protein CASSEGTSVSYEQYF.